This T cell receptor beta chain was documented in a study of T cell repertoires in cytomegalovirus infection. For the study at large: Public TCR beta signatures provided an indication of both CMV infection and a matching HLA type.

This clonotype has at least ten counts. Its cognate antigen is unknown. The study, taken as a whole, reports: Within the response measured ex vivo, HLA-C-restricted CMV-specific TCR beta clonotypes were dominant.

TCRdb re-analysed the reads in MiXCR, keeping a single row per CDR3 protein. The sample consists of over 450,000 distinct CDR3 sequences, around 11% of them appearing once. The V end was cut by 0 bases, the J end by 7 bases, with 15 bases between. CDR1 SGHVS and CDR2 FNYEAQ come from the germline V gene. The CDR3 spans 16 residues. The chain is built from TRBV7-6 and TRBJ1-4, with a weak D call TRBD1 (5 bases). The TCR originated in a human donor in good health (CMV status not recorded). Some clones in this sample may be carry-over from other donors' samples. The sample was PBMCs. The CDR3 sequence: CASSLAGGSRGEKLFF. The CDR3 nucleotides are TGTGCCAGCAGCTTAGCTGGGGGGTCACGAGGTGAAAAACTGTTTTTT.